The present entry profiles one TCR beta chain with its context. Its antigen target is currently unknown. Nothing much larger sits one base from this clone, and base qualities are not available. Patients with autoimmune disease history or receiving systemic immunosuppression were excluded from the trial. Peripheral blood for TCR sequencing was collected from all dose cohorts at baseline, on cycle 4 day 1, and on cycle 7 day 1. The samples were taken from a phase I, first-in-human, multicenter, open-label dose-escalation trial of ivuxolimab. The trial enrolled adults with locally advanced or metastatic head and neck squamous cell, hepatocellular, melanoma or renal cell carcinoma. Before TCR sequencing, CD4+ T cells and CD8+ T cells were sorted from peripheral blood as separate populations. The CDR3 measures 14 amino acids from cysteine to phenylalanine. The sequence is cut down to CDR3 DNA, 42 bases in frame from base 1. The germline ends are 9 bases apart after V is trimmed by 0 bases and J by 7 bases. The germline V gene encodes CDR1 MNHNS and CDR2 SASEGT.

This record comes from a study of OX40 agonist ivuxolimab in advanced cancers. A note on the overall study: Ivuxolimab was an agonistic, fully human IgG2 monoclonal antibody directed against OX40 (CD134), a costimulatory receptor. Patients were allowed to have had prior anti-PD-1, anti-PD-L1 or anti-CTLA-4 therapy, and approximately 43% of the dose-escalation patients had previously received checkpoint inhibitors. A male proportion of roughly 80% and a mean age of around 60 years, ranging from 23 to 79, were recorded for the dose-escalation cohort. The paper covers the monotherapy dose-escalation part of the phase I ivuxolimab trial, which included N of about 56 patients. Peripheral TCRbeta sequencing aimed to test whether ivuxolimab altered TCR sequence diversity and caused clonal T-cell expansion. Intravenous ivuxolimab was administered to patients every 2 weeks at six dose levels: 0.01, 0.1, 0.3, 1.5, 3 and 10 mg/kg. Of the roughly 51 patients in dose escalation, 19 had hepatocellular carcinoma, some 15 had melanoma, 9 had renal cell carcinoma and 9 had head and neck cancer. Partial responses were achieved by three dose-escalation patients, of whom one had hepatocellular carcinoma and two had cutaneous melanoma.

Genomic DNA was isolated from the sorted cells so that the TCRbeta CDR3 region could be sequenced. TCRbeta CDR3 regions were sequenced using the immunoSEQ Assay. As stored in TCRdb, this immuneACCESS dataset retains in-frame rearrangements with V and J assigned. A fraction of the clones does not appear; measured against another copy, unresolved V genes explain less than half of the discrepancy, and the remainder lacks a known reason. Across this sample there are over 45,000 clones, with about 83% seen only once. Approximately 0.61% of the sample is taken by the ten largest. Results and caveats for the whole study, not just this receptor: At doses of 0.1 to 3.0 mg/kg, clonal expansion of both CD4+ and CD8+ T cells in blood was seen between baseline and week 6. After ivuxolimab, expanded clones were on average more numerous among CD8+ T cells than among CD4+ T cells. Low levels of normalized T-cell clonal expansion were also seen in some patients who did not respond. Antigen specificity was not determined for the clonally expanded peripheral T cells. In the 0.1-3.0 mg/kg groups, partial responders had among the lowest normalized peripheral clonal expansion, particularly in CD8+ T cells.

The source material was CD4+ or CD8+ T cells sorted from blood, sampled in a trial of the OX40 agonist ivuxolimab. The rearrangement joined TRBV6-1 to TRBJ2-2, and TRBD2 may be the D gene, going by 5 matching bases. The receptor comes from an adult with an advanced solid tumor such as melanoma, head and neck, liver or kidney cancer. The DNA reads TGTGCCAGCAGTGAAGCGCTCGCGGGCGGGGAGCTGTTTTTT. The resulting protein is CASSEALAGGELFF.